Below are 22 T cell receptor beta chains sequenced from a single sample in a study of T cell responses to AZD1222 COVID-19 vaccine. Assay: immunoSEQ multiplex PCR; the TCRdb copy retains only in-frame clones and omits some. The sample has 90,000 to 95,000 clones, around 84% seen once. The specimen comprised peripheral blood, sampled on day 0 of AZD1222 vaccination. The receptors here all came from an adult in good health.

The chain combines TRBV6-1 with TRBJ1-2; D uncertain. There are 16 residues in the CDR3. CDR1 and CDR2 (germline): MNHNS, SASEGT. The V and J ends lost 4 bases and 2 bases respectively, with 17 bases between them. The CDR3 spells CASSAYQRTPNYGYTF. CDR3 coding DNA: TGTGCCAGCAGTGCATACCAGAGGACTCCCAACTATGGCTACACCTTC.

Turning to this clone: The junction differs from germline at one of its ends, possibly a read error. This chain connects TRBV6-5 to TRBJ1-5; the D gene is possibly TRBD1 (6 bases). There are 14 residues in the CDR3. The V gene's germline CDR1 is MNHEY and CDR2 SVGAGI. Written as DNA, the CDR3 is TGTGCCAGCAGTGACTCGGGGGGGCCTCAGCCCCAGCATTTT. Protein product: CASSDSGGPQPQHF.

The rearrangement links TRBV15 to TRBJ1-4; D may be TRBD1 (5 bases). V was trimmed by 3 bases and J by 3 bases, leaving 11 bases between them. Germline CDR1 reads LNHNV; CDR2 reads YYDKDF (reference sequence). The CDR3 is made up of 15 amino acids. CDR3 DNA: TGTGCCACCAGCAGCCCCGGGGGATCTAATGAAAAACTGTTTTTT. This translates into CATSSPGGSNEKLFF.

The V call is TRBV19, the J call TRBJ2-1; 9 bases match TRBD2. This CDR3 spans 16 amino acids. Per germline, CDR1 LNHDA and CDR2 SQIVND (reference sequence). V trimming: 3 bases; J trimming: 3 bases; junction bases outside the gene matches: 6. In nucleotides, the CDR3 is TGTGCCAGTAGTATCAGGGGGACTAGCAGCTACAATGAGCAGTTCTTC. Translation gives CASSIRGTSSYNEQFF.

The CDR3 coding sequence is TGTGCCAGCAGCCAAGCTGGCGGGAGCGTAAACAATGAGCAGTTCTTC. This translates into CASSQAGGSVNNEQFF. This chain joins TRBV14 and TRBJ2-1, with 7 bases lining up with TRBD2. V lost 1 base and J lost 5; bases outside the gene matches: 8. The germline gives CDR1 SGHDN, CDR2 FVKESK. CDR3 size: 16 residues.

The chain combines TRBV19 with TRBJ2-2, with 8 bases fitting TRBD1. The CDR3 extends over 14 amino acids. The germline gives CDR1 LNHDA, CDR2 SQIVND (reference sequence). V was pared by 9 bases and J by 5 bases, with 8 bases of the junction left unmatched. The CDR3 nucleotides read TGTGCCAGCAAATGGACAGGGTTTACCGGGGAGCTGTTTTTT. Translating it yields CASKWTGFTGELFF.

V gene TRBV11-3 combines with J gene TRBJ2-2; TRBD2 matches 10 bases. The J segment lost 7 bases and the V segment lost 4 bases, leaving 9 bases of the junction unmatched. CDR3 size: 16 residues. Germline V gene sequence: CDR1 SGHNT, CDR2 YENEEA. This CDR3 is CASSSRTSGKGGELFF. The CDR3 region has the DNA TGTGCCAGCAGCTCGCGGACTAGCGGAAAGGGCGGGGAGCTGTTTTTT.

This chain uses TRBV7-8 with TRBJ2-5; 16 nucleotides line up with TRBD2. The junction had 11 bases not matched to a gene; V was cut back by 6 bases and J by 10 bases. CDR1 and CDR2 from the germline V gene are SGHVS and FQNEAQ. This CDR3 spans 16 amino acids. In DNA, the CDR3 is TGTGCCAGCAGGAATCCGGGACTAGCGGGAGGGCCGTTCCAGTACTTC. Its translation is CASRNPGLAGGPFQYF.

The CDR3 protein is CASSFGTALYGYTF. CDR3 nucleotides: TGCGCCAGCAGCTTCGGGACGGCTCTTTATGGCTACACCTTC. This chain links TRBV5-1 with TRBJ1-2; the D gene is possibly TRBD1 (5 bases). The V gene's germline CDR1 is SGHRS and CDR2 YFSETQ. The CDR3 runs to 14 residues. V was cut by 2 bases and J by 5 bases, with 13 bases left in between.

The chain joins TRBV7-2 to TRBJ1-1; 7 nucleotides agree with TRBD1. The CDR3 is 15 amino acids. V shed 7 bases, J shed 4 bases, and the junction held 12 bases outside the gene matches. CDR1 is SGHTA, CDR2 FQGNSA, per germline. The DNA of the CDR3 is TGTGCCAGCACCTGGTCTAGGGGGCGGACCACTGAAGCTTTCTTT. The encoded protein is CASTWSRGRTTEAFF.

The chain joins TRBV19 to TRBJ1-2; 8 bases map to TRBD1. From germline, CDR1 is LNHDA and CDR2 SQIVND (reference sequence). The CDR3 has 13 amino acids. V was clipped by 5 bases and J by 2 bases; unmatched bases: 1. The chain's CDR3 is CASSAGGNYGYTF. In nucleotides, the CDR3 is TGTGCCAGTAGTGCAGGGGGCAACTATGGCTACACCTTC.

This clone was detected a few times. This specimen includes other DNA sequences encoding the same CDR3. The J gene is TRBJ1-2, the V gene TRBV12-3 or TRBV12-4, with 8 bases lining up with TRBD1. V trimming: 5 bases; J trimming: 3 bases; junction bases outside the gene matches: 2. This CDR3 has 13 amino acids. DNA for the CDR3: TGTGCCAGCAGTCAGGACAGGGACTATGGCTACACCTTC. It yields the protein CASSQDRDYGYTF.

This CDR3 is CASGRGGSPFF. As DNA, the CDR3 is TGTGCCAGCGGTCGCGGGGGGAGTCCGTTCTTC. This sequence joins TRBV12-3 or TRBV12-4 and TRBJ2-1; 8 bases are a match to TRBD2. This CDR3 has 11 amino acids. The ends lost 8 bases at V and 15 bases at J; junction bases unmatched: 9.

J is TRBJ2-5 and V is TRBV11-1; D not resolved. CDR3 size: 15 residues. Germline loops: CDR1 SGHAT, CDR2 FQDESV (reference sequence). Deletions cut 5 bases from V and 7 bases from J, with 20 bases between. The CDR3 coding sequence is TGTGCCAGCAGCGCGACGGACCCACGTCTGGGGACCCAGTACTTC. Its translation is CASSATDPRLGTQYF.

In its sample, this clone was seen a few times. CDR3 in DNA: TGTGCCAGTAGCGAACAGGCCTCTAATGAAAAACTGTTTTTT. Amino acids: CASSEQASNEKLFF. The chain uses TRBV19 and TRBJ1-4; tentatively, D is TRBD1 (5 bases). Trimming took off 6 bases at V and 3 bases at J, with 11 bases between the two ends. The CDR3 sequence is 14 residues long. The V gene's germline CDR1 is LNHDA and CDR2 SQIVND (reference sequence).

The rearrangement uses TRBV19 and TRBJ1-5; 7 bases agree with TRBD1. CDR1 LNHDA and CDR2 SQIVND come from the germline V gene (reference sequence). The V segment lost 4 bases and the J segment 2 bases; nucleotides outside the gene matches: 2. The CDR3 is 14 residues long. Written as DNA, the CDR3 is TGTGCCAGTAGTACCGGGACAGGCAATCAGCCCCAGCATTTT. Translation: CASSTGTGNQPQHF.

The gene calls are TRBV5-1 and TRBJ2-1, with 10 positions matching TRBD2. CDR3 length: 15 amino acids. V lost 5 bases, J lost 5 bases, and 7 bases stayed unmatched. From germline, CDR1 is SGHRS and CDR2 YFSETQ. CDR3 DNA sequence: TGCGCCAGCAGAACTAGCGGGAAGGACGACAATGAGCAGTTCTTC. Amino acids: CASRTSGKDDNEQFF.

This clone was counted once. The chain couples TRBV5-1 to TRBJ2-7, with 7 bases aligning to TRBD1. In germline, CDR1 is SGHRS, CDR2 YFSETQ. The junction had 2 bases not matched to a gene; V was cut back by 3 bases and J by 2 bases. The CDR3 runs 13 residues. CDR3 sequence reads: CASSSQGAYEQYF. For the CDR3, the DNA is TGCGCCAGCAGCTCTCAGGGGGCCTACGAGCAGTACTTC. The variable domain in full, completed from reference TRBV5-1 and TRBJ2-7, reads KAGVTQTPRYLIKTRGQQVTLSCSPISGHRSVSWYQQTPGQGLQFLFEYFSETQRNKGNFPGRFSGRQFSNSRSEMNVSTLELGDSALYLCASSSQGAYEQYFGPGTRLTVT.

This chain connects TRBV7-8 to TRBJ2-2; D gene ambiguous. The germline V and J ends were trimmed by 5 bases and 5 bases, with 12 bases remaining between them. Looked up from germline, CDR1 is SGHVS and CDR2 is FQNEAQ. The CDR3 totals 14 residues. CDR3 DNA: TGTGCCAGCAGCAACCCCTTGGTAACCGGGGAGCTGTTTTTT. It codes for CASSNPLVTGELFF.

The rearrangement joins TRBV6-5 to TRBJ1-1, with TRBD1 matching 8 bases. V was clipped by 6 bases and J by 4 bases; unmatched bases: 7. Germline V gene data show CDR1 as MNHEY and CDR2 as SVGAGI. This CDR3 comprises 14 residues. The CDR3: CASRDQGATTEAFF. The CDR3 DNA is TGTGCCAGCAGGGATCAGGGGGCTACCACTGAAGCTTTCTTT.

This clone was found once. The chain links TRBV5-1 to TRBJ1-3; TRBD1 agrees at 10 bases. The V gene end was trimmed by 0 bases and the J gene end by 4 bases; junction bases not matched to a gene: 4. This CDR3 contains 16 residues. The germline gives CDR1 SGHRS, CDR2 YFSETQ. CDR3 loop: CASSLGQGAFGNTIYF. CDR3 bases: TGCGCCAGCAGCTTGGGACAGGGGGCTTTCGGAAACACCATATATTTT.

This clone was seen just once. V usage is TRBV5-4 and J usage is TRBJ1-1; 7 bases agree with TRBD1. The junction had 8 bases not matched to a gene; V was cut back by 7 bases and J by 2 bases. Germline CDR1 reads SGHNT; CDR2 reads YYREEE (reference sequence). There are 14 residues in the CDR3. Written as DNA, the CDR3 is TGTGCCAGCGAGACAGGGATTGATAACACTGAAGCTTTCTTT. This encodes CASETGIDNTEAFF.